The next 7 T cell receptor beta chains were all read from a single sample in a study of blood T cell repertoires in COVID-19. The method was immunoSEQ multiplex PCR; TCRdb's version includes in-frame clones alone and lacks a portion of them. The top ten hold approximately 8.5% of the sample, which has a few hundred thousand clones, approximately 85% seen once. Specimen: peripheral blood. These TCRs come from a young man with active or convalescent COVID-19.

This chain connects TRBV3-1 (or the pseudogene TRBV3-2) to TRBJ2-1; TRBD2 aligns across 12 bases. Germline V gives CDR1 LGHDT, CDR2 YNNKEL (reference sequence). The CDR3 contains 15 residues. Trimming removed 1 base from V and 8 bases from J; junction bases left unmatched: 3. CDR3 nucleotide sequence: TGTGCCAGCAGCCAAGGGACTAGCGGGGCCGATGAGCAGTTCTTC. Translation gives CASSQGTSGADEQFF.

The genes are TRBV3-1 (or the pseudogene TRBV3-2) and TRBJ2-5, with a weak D call TRBD2 (5 bases). Trimming took 1 base from V and 3 from J, leaving 12 bases between them. CDR1 and CDR2 (germline): LGHDT, YNNKEL (reference sequence). The CDR3 is 15 amino acids. The CDR3, as DNA: TGTGCCAGCAGCCAAGCCCGGAGCGGAGAAGAGACCCAGTACTTC. Amino acid sequence: CASSQARSGEETQYF.

In DNA, the CDR3 is TGCAGCGTTGTGAGCAGGGGAATCCGGGACGAGCAGTACTTC. Protein sequence: CSVVSRGIRDEQYF. J is TRBJ2-7 and V is TRBV29-1; tentatively, D is TRBD1 (6 bases). V lost 4 bases and J lost 5, with 18 bases in between. Germline-derived CDR1 and CDR2 are SQVTM and ANQGSEA. The length of the CDR3 is 14 residues.

The V gene is TRBV29-1, the J gene TRBJ2-2; D is perhaps TRBD2 (6 bases). The CDR3 is 17 residues long. CDR1 is SQVTM and CDR2 is ANQGSEA in the germline V gene. Trimming left V 4 bases short and J 1 base short, with 19 bases between. The CDR3 is CSVAGTLSGRNTGELFF. In DNA form, the CDR3 reads TGCAGCGTTGCCGGGACCCTTAGCGGAAGGAACACCGGGGAGCTGTTTTTT.

The chain carries TRBV7-2 and TRBJ2-5; 15 bases align to TRBD2. Unmatched junction bases numbered 8, after V lost 2 bases and J lost 7 bases. The germline gives CDR1 SGHTA, CDR2 FQGNSA. The CDR3 totals 17 residues. The CDR3, as DNA: TGTGCCAGCAGCTTATGGACTAGCGGGGGGGGTTTGAGGACCCAGTACTTC. Its protein is CASSLWTSGGGLRTQYF.

The chain carries TRBV13 and TRBJ1-3; 8 bases are shared with TRBD1. The germline V gene encodes CDR1 PRHDT and CDR2 FYEKMQ (reference sequence). V lost 5 bases, J lost 4 bases, and 4 bases stayed unmatched. This CDR3 has 14 residues. This chain's CDR3 is CASSTGTGGNTIYF. Here the CDR3 DNA reads TGTGCCAGCAGCACCGGGACAGGCGGAAACACCATATATTTT.

V usage is TRBV4-1 and J usage is TRBJ1-2, with 8 bases lining up with TRBD1. Germline CDR1 reads MGHRA; CDR2 reads YSYEKL. This CDR3 spans 16 amino acids. Trimming at V came to 0 bases and at J to 6 bases, leaving 9 bases not matched to a gene. In DNA form, the CDR3 reads TGCGCCAGCAGCCAAGATCGGATTACAGGGGGAGATGGCTACACCTTC. It yields the protein CASSQDRITGGDGYTF.